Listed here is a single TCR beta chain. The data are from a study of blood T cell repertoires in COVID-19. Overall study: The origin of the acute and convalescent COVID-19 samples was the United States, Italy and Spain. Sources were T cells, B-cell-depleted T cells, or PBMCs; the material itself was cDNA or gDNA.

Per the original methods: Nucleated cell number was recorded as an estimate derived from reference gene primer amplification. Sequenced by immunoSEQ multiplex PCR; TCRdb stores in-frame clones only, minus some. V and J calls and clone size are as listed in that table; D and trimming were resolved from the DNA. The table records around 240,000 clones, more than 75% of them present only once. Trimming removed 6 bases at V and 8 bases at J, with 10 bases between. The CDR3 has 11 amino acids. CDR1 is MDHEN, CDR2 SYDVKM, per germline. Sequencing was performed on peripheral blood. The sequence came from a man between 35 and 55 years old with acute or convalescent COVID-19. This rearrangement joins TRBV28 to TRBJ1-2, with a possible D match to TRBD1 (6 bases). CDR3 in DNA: TGTGCCAGCAGCTACAGGGAAGGCTACACCTTC. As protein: CASSYREGYTF.